This paragraph covers one T cell receptor (beta chain) sequence. Its antigen remains unknown. This entry belongs to a study of PD-1 blockade in classical Hodgkin lymphoma. All trial patients relapsed after autologous stem cell transplantation. Patients' outcomes at their best amounted to complete response, partial response or progressive disease. Clones were sequenced by immunoSEQ multiplex PCR, and TCRdb holds only the in-frame ones, with some missing. Of tens of thousands of clones in the sample, just under 80% are singletons; the top ten hold around 15%. The V and J ends lost 4 bases and 1 base respectively, with 9 bases between them. The CDR3 totals 14 residues. Germline V CDR1 and CDR2: KGHSH, LQKENI. General study results and limits: The study found that TCR diversity rose significantly by C4D1 in CD4+ but not CD8+ cells. Newly diagnosed patients were said to have less baseline TCR diversity than healthy donors did.

This sequence was found in a human donor with classical Hodgkin lymphoma. The chain combines TRBV18 with TRBJ2-3; D could derive from TRBD1 or TRBD2 (5 bases each). The sample consisted of peripheral blood mononuclear cells (PBMCs), taken at baseline. The CDR3 sequence is CASSRQGGTDTQYF. The CDR3 DNA reads TGTGCCAGCTCACGGCAGGGAGGCACAGATACGCAGTATTTT.